Listed below are T cell receptor beta chains from one sample, sequenced in a study of T cell responses to AZD1222 COVID-19 vaccine. TCRdb's table, derived via immunoSEQ multiplex PCR, lists solely in-frame clones and lacks some. The repertoire has about 160,000 clones, 90% of them found once; the top ten carry 3% to 3.5%. Here the sequenced sample was peripheral blood, taken 28 days after the second AZD1222 dose. These receptors were taken from an adult who received the AZD1222 COVID-19 vaccine. Each CDR3 is given with its conserved first and last residue. The D gene is left open where the match is weak. Size is stated for part of the rows, as once, few or many counts, or as a class when the clone is expanded.

clone_size d_call j_call v_call cdr3_aa cdr3_nt
NA NA TRBJ1-1 TRBV28 CASSLSDTEAFF TGTGCCAGCAGTTTAAGTGACACTGAAGCTTTCTTT
NA TRBD1 TRBJ2-5 TRBV5-6 CASSSGQGAVPTTETQYF TGTGCCAGCAGCTCAGGACAGGGGGCAGTCCCAACAACAGAGACCCAGTACTTC
NA TRBD2 TRBJ2-5 TRBV4-1 CASSPYSGRDGETQYF TGCGCCAGCAGCCCTTATAGCGGGAGGGATGGAGAGACCCAGTACTTC
NA NA TRBJ2-7 TRBV5-6 CASSLGQGMKRYEQYF TGTGCCAGCAGCTTGGGTCAGGGGATGAAGCGGTACGAGCAGTACTTC
NA TRBD2 TRBJ2-7 TRBV2 CASILGRLAGGYEQYF TGTGCCAGCATCCTCGGACGACTAGCGGGAGGTTACGAGCAGTACTTC
NA NA TRBJ2-5 TRBV7-2 CASSREWTQYF TGTGCCAGCAGCCGAGAATGGACCCAGTACTTC
NA NA TRBJ2-1 TRBV24-1 CATAAGNGEQFF TGTGCCACCGCCGCGGGGAACGGTGAGCAGTTCTTC
once TRBD2 TRBJ2-5 TRBV19 CASSSLAGVETQYF TGTGCCAGTAGTAGTCTAGCGGGAGTAGAGACCCAGTACTTC
NA NA TRBJ2-3 TRBV19 CASGEGITDTQYF TGTGCCAGTGGAGAGGGGATCACAGATACGCAGTATTTT
NA NA TRBJ1-6 TRBV2 CASSTGGGHSPLHF TGTGCCAGCAGTACGGGAGGGGGGCATTCACCCCTCCACTTT
NA NA TRBJ2-6 TRBV7-9 CAGRNSGANVLTF TGTGCCGGGAGGAACTCTGGGGCCAACGTCCTGACTTTC
NA TRBD1 TRBJ2-2 TRBV2 CASRSGTGGTGELFF TGTGCCAGCAGATCCGGGACAGGGGGTACCGGGGAGCTGTTTTTT
NA NA TRBJ2-2 TRBV14 CASSQGPTGELFF TGTGCCAGCAGCCAAGGCCCCACCGGGGAGCTGTTTTTT
NA NA TRBJ1-3 TRBV30 CAWGPGTRGNTIYF TGTGCCTGGGGACCCGGGACTCGCGGAAACACCATATATTTT
once NA TRBJ2-5 TRBV5-1 CASSFFGETQYF TGCGCCAGCAGCTTCTTTGGGGAGACCCAGTACTTC
NA TRBD2 TRBJ2-2 TRBV5-4 CASSLPTVGGLAGELFF TGTGCCAGCAGCCTACCGACGGTGGGAGGGCTTGCCGGGGAGCTGTTTTTT
NA NA TRBJ1-3 TRBV2 CASTPESSGNTIYF TGTGCCAGCACTCCAGAGAGCTCTGGAAACACCATATATTTT
NA TRBD1 TRBJ2-7 TRBV19 CASSASDRGSPYEQYF TGTGCCAGTAGTGCCTCGGACAGGGGGTCCCCCTACGAGCAGTACTTC
NA TRBD1 TRBJ1-1 TRBV5-4 CASSLPMWDRAGNTEAFF TGTGCCAGCAGCTTACCAATGTGGGACAGGGCAGGGAACACTGAAGCTTTCTTT
NA TRBD1 TRBJ2-7 TRBV10-2 CASSQLTGGVGDEQYF TGCGCCAGCAGTCAGTTAACAGGGGGCGTCGGGGACGAGCAGTACTTC
NA TRBD2 TRBJ2-7 TRBV7-2 CASSHGLAGGQYEQYF TGTGCCAGCAGCCATGGACTAGCGGGAGGGCAATACGAGCAGTACTTC
NA NA TRBJ2-7 TRBV7-2 CASSLAVNLAYEQYF TGTGCCAGCAGCTTAGCTGTAAACCTCGCCTACGAGCAGTACTTC
NA NA TRBJ1-2 TRBV18 CASSPKETRDYGYTF TGTGCCAGCTCACCGAAAGAAACCCGAGACTATGGCTACACCTTC
NA NA TRBJ1-1 TRBV11-1 CASSSRGNTEAFF TGTGCCAGCAGTTCGCGGGGGAACACTGAAGCTTTCTTT
NA NA TRBJ2-1 TRBV19 CASSPVLRAEGSYNEQFF TGTGCCAGTAGTCCAGTCCTCCGGGCCGAAGGTTCCTACAATGAGCAGTTCTTC
few TRBD1 TRBJ1-4 TRBV2 CASHRGLRFGSTNEKLFF TGTGCCAGCCACAGGGGGCTGCGGTTTGGTTCTACTAATGAAAAACTGTTTTTT
NA TRBD2 TRBJ2-1 TRBV27 CASSLGAGGANEQFF TGTGCCAGCAGTTTAGGAGCGGGAGGGGCCAATGAGCAGTTCTTC
NA NA TRBJ2-6 TRBV27 CASSFGVSGANVLTF TGTGCCAGCAGTTTTGGGGTATCCGGGGCCAACGTCCTGACTTTC
NA NA TRBJ2-2 TRBV11-3 CASSLGGESGELFF TGTGCCAGCAGCTTAGGAGGGGAATCCGGGGAGCTGTTTTTT
NA NA TRBJ2-3 TRBV6-2/TRBV6-3 CASSPGRLDTQYF TGTGCCAGCAGTCCGGGGAGATTAGATACGCAGTATTTT
NA NA TRBJ1-2 TRBV7-2 CASSSRVGNYGYTF TGTGCCAGCAGCTCCAGGGTAGGGAACTATGGCTACACCTTC
NA NA TRBJ2-1 TRBV7-9 CASSPQGQSYNEQFF TGTGCCAGCAGCCCTCAGGGGCAATCCTACAATGAGCAGTTCTTC
NA NA TRBJ1-1 TRBV6-5 CASSVKTGYTEAFF TGTGCCAGCAGCGTAAAGACAGGTTACACTGAAGCTTTCTTT
NA NA TRBJ1-5 TRBV7-2 CASSFGTEGPYSNQPQHF TGTGCCAGCAGCTTTGGGACGGAGGGCCCTTATAGCAATCAGCCCCAGCATTTT
NA TRBD2 TRBJ2-5 TRBV2 CASSGGREETQYF TGTGCCAGCAGTGGCGGGAGGGAAGAGACCCAGTACTTC
NA NA TRBJ2-2 TRBV28 CASSFVGTGELFF TGTGCCAGCAGTTTTGTAGGCACCGGGGAGCTGTTTTTT
NA TRBD1 TRBJ1-6 TRBV2 CASRVDQGARSPLHF TGTGCCAGCAGGGTGGACCAGGGGGCGCGGTCACCCCTCCACTTT
NA TRBD2 TRBJ2-7 TRBV5-6 CASSLELAEPSYEQYF TGTGCCAGCAGCTTGGAGCTAGCGGAACCCTCCTACGAGCAGTACTTC
NA NA TRBJ1-4 TRBV3-1/TRBV3-2 CASRQGTNEKLFF TGTGCCAGCAGACAGGGAACTAATGAAAAACTGTTTTTT
NA NA TRBJ1-1 TRBV5-1 CASSTPRAGVGNTEAFF TGCGCCAGCAGTACGCCCAGGGCAGGGGTGGGGAACACTGAAGCTTTCTTT
NA NA TRBJ2-2 TRBV25-1 CASSEVGTGELFF TGTGCCAGCAGTGAAGTGGGGACCGGGGAGCTGTTTTTT
NA NA TRBJ2-1 TRBV27 CASSLWGAAAYNEQFF TGTGCCAGCAGTTTATGGGGAGCGGCCGCCTACAATGAGCAGTTCTTC
NA NA TRBJ1-6 TRBV18 CASSPPRGVSPLHF TGTGCCAGCTCACCACCAAGGGGAGTTTCACCCCTCCACTTT
NA TRBD2 TRBJ2-1 TRBV2 CASSERSGNYNEQFF TGTGCCAGCAGTGAACGTAGCGGGAATTACAATGAGCAGTTCTTC
NA NA TRBJ2-1 TRBV11-2 CASSLDDPWRSEQFF TGTGCCAGCAGCTTAGATGATCCGTGGCGTAGTGAGCAGTTCTTC
few NA TRBJ2-3 TRBV13 CASSSTTAQIEQYF TGTGCCAGCAGCTCAACGACAGCACAGATAGAGCAGTATTTT
NA NA TRBJ1-5 TRBV7-9 CASSGASNQPQHF TGTGCCAGCTCAGGGGCCAGCAATCAGCCCCAGCATTTT
NA NA TRBJ1-2 TRBV4-1 CASSPGPSYGYTF TGCGCCAGCAGCCCCGGACCCTCCTATGGCTACACCTTC
NA NA TRBJ1-1 TRBV3-1/TRBV3-2 CASSLYVGNTEAFF TGTGCCAGCAGCCTATATGTAGGGAACACTGAAGCTTTCTTT
NA NA TRBJ2-7 TRBV12-3/TRBV12-4 CASSVGDGEQYF TGTGCCAGCAGTGTAGGGGACGGCGAGCAGTACTTC
NA NA TRBJ1-1 TRBV6-1 CASSERGRGPNTEAFF TGTGCCAGCAGTGAAAGGGGGAGGGGCCCTAACACTGAAGCTTTCTTT
many TRBD1 TRBJ1-3 TRBV15 CATSRDQGARNTIYF TGTGCCACCAGCAGAGACCAGGGGGCTCGAAACACCATATATTTT
NA TRBD2 TRBJ2-7 TRBV25-1 CASSPISGTSGSYEQYF TGTGCCAGCAGTCCAATATCCGGGACTAGCGGATCCTACGAGCAGTACTTC
once NA TRBJ1-1 TRBV6-1 CASSEGWNTEAFF TGTGCCAGCAGTGAGGGATGGAACACTGAAGCTTTCTTT
NA TRBD1 TRBJ1-3 TRBV10-3 CAITGTGSSGNTIYF TGTGCCATCACCGGGACAGGGAGCTCTGGAAACACCATATATTTT
NA TRBD1 TRBJ1-3 TRBV10-3 CAIRGQVGYNTIYF TGTGCCATCAGAGGACAGGTGGGCTACAACACCATATATTTT
NA TRBD1 TRBJ1-1 TRBV29-1 CSAMTGEKIAFF TGCAGCGCGATGACAGGGGAGAAGATCGCTTTCTTT
NA NA TRBJ2-7 TRBV27 CASSPRRGVSYEQYF TGTGCCAGCAGCCCGCGGAGGGGCGTCTCCTACGAGCAGTACTTC
NA NA TRBJ2-2 TRBV30 CAWSEVQGSGELFF TGTGCCTGGAGTGAGGTCCAGGGTTCCGGGGAGCTGTTTTTT